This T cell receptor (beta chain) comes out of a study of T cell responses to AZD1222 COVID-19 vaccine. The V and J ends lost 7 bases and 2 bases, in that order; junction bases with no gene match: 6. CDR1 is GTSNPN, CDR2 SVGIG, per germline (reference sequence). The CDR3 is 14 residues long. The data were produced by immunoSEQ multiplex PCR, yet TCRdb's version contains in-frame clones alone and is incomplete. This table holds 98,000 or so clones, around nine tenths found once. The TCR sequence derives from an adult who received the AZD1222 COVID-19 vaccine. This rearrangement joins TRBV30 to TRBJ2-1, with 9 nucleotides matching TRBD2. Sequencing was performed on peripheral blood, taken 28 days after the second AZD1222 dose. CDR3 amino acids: CASTSGGTYNEQFF. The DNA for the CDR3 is TGTGCCTCGACTAGCGGAGGAACCTACAATGAGCAGTTCTTC.